This is a list of T cell receptor beta chains from one sample in a study of T-cell reconstitution after alpha-beta-depleted transplantation in children. From the PCR reads, TCRdb called clonotypes with MiXCR, one entry per CDR3 protein. The sample carries over 400,000 distinct CDR3 sequences, roughly 43% recorded once. The sample consisted of PBMCs, taken before TCRalphabeta/CD19-depleted stem cell transplant. These receptor sequences come from a girl aged 2 to 9 with aplastic anemia, due to receive a stem cell transplant. Both conserved end residues are part of each CDR3. The D gene is left open where the match is weak. Size values are once, few and many counts, or a class for expanded clones, and some rows have none.

CASSRDRNEKLFF	TGTGCCAGCAGCCGGGACAGGAATGAAAAACTGTTTTTT	TRBV28	TRBD1	TRBJ1-4	few	13
CASRRNSGLETQYF	TGTGCCAGCAGACGAAACTCGGGGCTAGAGACCCAGTACTTC	TRBV7-6	-	TRBJ2-5	-	14
CASSQEYQAGVHHNEQFF	TGCGCCAGCAGCCAGGAATACCAAGCGGGAGTCCACCACAATGAGCAGTTCTTC	TRBV4-3	TRBD2	TRBJ2-1	-	18
CASSPMEAGGETQYF	TGTGCCAGCTCACCAATGGAAGCGGGCGGCGAGACCCAGTACTTC	TRBV18	-	TRBJ2-5	once	15
CASSRGSDRAGNTIYF	TGTGCCAGCAGCCGGGGTTCTGACAGGGCGGGAAACACCATATATTTT	TRBV6-1	TRBD1	TRBJ1-3	-	16
CAWCLGQDQPQHF	TGTGCCTGGTGCCTGGGTCAGGATCAGCCCCAGCATTTT	TRBV30	-	TRBJ1-5	-	13
CASNMGVETQYF	TGTGCCAGCAATATGGGGGTGGAGACCCAGTACTTC	TRBV28	-	TRBJ2-5	few	12
CASSLVLDRAGKNIQYF	TGCGCCAGCAGCTTGGTTCTTGATAGGGCGGGCAAAAACATTCAGTACTTC	TRBV5-1	-	TRBJ2-4	once	17
CASSQGTGVGYEQYF	TGCGCCAGCAGCCAGGGGACAGGGGTTGGGTACGAGCAGTACTTC	TRBV4-1	TRBD1	TRBJ2-7	few	15
CASSVRQDLGTEAFF	TGCGCCAGCAGCGTCCGACAGGATTTAGGCACTGAAGCTTTCTTT	TRBV5-1	-	TRBJ1-1	few	15
CASSLAQANQPQHF	TGTGCCAGCAGCTTGGCGCAGGCTAATCAGCCCCAGCATTTT	TRBV5-5	-	TRBJ1-5	-	14
CSAGALAAYNEQFF	TGCAGTGCTGGGGCACTAGCGGCCTACAATGAGCAGTTCTTC	TRBV20-1	TRBD2	TRBJ2-1	-	14
CASSLDRDKTDTQYF	TGTGCCAGCAGCTTAGACAGGGACAAAACAGATACGCAGTATTTT	TRBV7-3	TRBD1	TRBJ2-3	-	15
CASSRTSGYTYEQYF	TGTGCCAGCAGTCGTACTAGCGGCTACACCTACGAGCAGTACTTC	TRBV5-6	TRBD2	TRBJ2-7	-	15
CASSWAGGTSYEQYF	TGTGCCAGCAGCTGGGCGGGGGGGACCTCCTACGAGCAGTACTTC	TRBV7-3	TRBD2	TRBJ2-7	-	15
CASIYGNTGELFF	TGTGCCAGCATTTACGGTAACACCGGGGAGCTGTTTTTT	TRBV28	-	TRBJ2-2	few	13
CASSLTQGAVEQFF	TGTGCCAGCAGCTTAACGCAGGGGGCGGTTGAGCAGTTCTTC	TRBV7-3	TRBD1	TRBJ2-1	-	14
CSVEKGWRGSLNEQFF	TGCAGCGTTGAAAAGGGGTGGCGGGGGTCCCTCAATGAGCAGTTCTTC	TRBV29-1	TRBD2	TRBJ2-1	-	16
CASSFDSPHSPLHF	TGCGCCAGCAGCTTCGACAGCCCCCATTCACCCCTCCACTTT	TRBV5-1	-	TRBJ1-6	-	14
CASSLRTGVGTEAFF	TGTGCCAGCAGCCTTAGGACAGGGGTGGGGACTGAAGCTTTCTTT	TRBV7-9	TRBD1	TRBJ1-1	once	15
CATSDLAGESFNEQFF	TGTGCCACCAGTGATTTAGCGGGGGAGAGTTTTAATGAGCAGTTCTTC	TRBV24-1	TRBD2	TRBJ2-1	-	16
CASSPAHRPQETQYF	TGTGCCAGCAGCCCCGCACACAGGCCCCAAGAGACCCAGTACTTC	TRBV7-8	-	TRBJ2-5	-	15
CASSYRGASQETQYF	TGTGCCAGCAGTTACCGGGGGGCCTCCCAAGAGACCCAGTACTTC	TRBV6-5	-	TRBJ2-5	few	15
CASSLQSGPRDNEQFF	TGTGCCAGCAGCCTACAATCGGGGCCTCGGGACAATGAGCAGTTCTTC	TRBV7-3	-	TRBJ2-1	few	16
CSARHYEQYF	TGCAGTGCTAGGCACTACGAGCAGTACTTC	TRBV20-1	-	TRBJ2-7	many	10
CASSQEWLAGKDEQYF	TGTGCCAGCAGCCAAGAGTGGCTAGCGGGAAAGGACGAGCAGTACTTC	TRBV4-2	TRBD2	TRBJ2-7	-	16
CASSLDGTYNEQFF	TGCGCCAGCAGCTTGGACGGTACCTACAATGAGCAGTTCTTC	TRBV5-1	-	TRBJ2-1	many	14
CASSRVGAEQYF	TGTGCCAGCTCACGAGTGGGAGCCGAGCAGTACTTC	TRBV18	-	TRBJ2-7	once	12
CSARARNQLAYEQYF	TGCAGTGCTAGGGCCCGGAACCAACTTGCCTACGAGCAGTACTTC	TRBV20-1	-	TRBJ2-7	many	15
CASSGRNSYNEQFF	TGTGCCAGCAGCGGACGGAATTCCTACAATGAGCAGTTCTTC	TRBV2	-	TRBJ2-1	few	14
CAIRIAGDETQYF	TGTGCCATCAGGATAGCGGGGGATGAGACCCAGTACTTC	TRBV10-3	TRBD2	TRBJ2-5	-	13
CASSRDGGNTIYF	TGTGCCAGCTCACGGGACGGTGGAAACACCATATATTTT	TRBV18	-	TRBJ1-3	few	13
CSVEDWVRTPSSYNEQFF	TGCAGCGTTGAAGATTGGGTGCGAACCCCGAGCTCCTACAATGAGCAGTTCTTC	TRBV29-1	-	TRBJ2-1	many	18
CASSLIPRGVNEQFF	TGTGCCAGCAGCTTAATCCCAAGGGGGGTCAATGAGCAGTTCTTC	TRBV7-3	-	TRBJ2-1	-	15
CASGIGKETQYF	TGTGCCAGCGGGATAGGTAAAGAGACCCAGTACTTC	TRBV11-2	-	TRBJ2-5	many	12
CASSLRASVHSTDEQFF	TGTGCCAGCAGCTTACGGGCTAGCGTTCATAGTACGGATGAGCAGTTCTTC	TRBV7-3	-	TRBJ2-1	few	17
CASSSGRSPFNEQFF	TGCGCCAGCAGCTCGGGGCGTAGTCCCTTCAATGAGCAGTTCTTC	TRBV5-1	-	TRBJ2-1	-	15
CSVEDLWDRGRNGYTF	TGCAGCGTTGAAGATCTTTGGGACAGGGGGCGGAATGGCTACACCTTC	TRBV29-1	TRBD1	TRBJ1-2	few	16
CASQGLAGVHEQYF	TGTGCCAGTCAAGGACTAGCGGGAGTACACGAGCAGTACTTC	TRBV19	TRBD2	TRBJ2-7	-	14
CASSLAGINNEQFF	TGTGCCAGCAGTTTGGCGGGGATCAACAATGAGCAGTTCTTC	TRBV12-3/TRBV12-4	-	TRBJ2-1	many	14
CASSFERGRFNEKLFF	TGTGCCAGCAGCTTCGAGAGGGGCAGGTTTAATGAAAAACTGTTTTTT	TRBV7-9	-	TRBJ1-4	few	16
CASRGSGQFTDTQYF	TGTGCCAGCAGGGGATCAGGGCAGTTCACAGATACGCAGTATTTT	TRBV2	-	TRBJ2-3	many	15
CASSRDWLNSPLHF	TGTGCCAGCAGCCGGGACTGGCTTAATTCACCCCTCCACTTT	TRBV7-2	-	TRBJ1-6	many	14
CASSFTGGGSDTQYF	TGTGCCAGCAGTTTTACGGGAGGTGGGTCAGATACGCAGTATTTT	TRBV27	TRBD2	TRBJ2-3	-	15
CASSLIQGSPEAFF	TGTGCCAGCAGCTTAATACAGGGAAGTCCTGAAGCTTTCTTT	TRBV7-9	-	TRBJ1-1	many	14
CATSRDTGTGDF	TGTGCCACCAGCAGAGATACAGGGACAGGGGACTTC	TRBV15	TRBD1	TRBJ2-7	few	12
CASSLANSLETQYF	TGTGCCAGCAGCTTAGCTAACAGTTTAGAGACCCAGTACTTC	TRBV7-6	-	TRBJ2-5	-	14
CASSLRQFHEQYF	TGCGCCAGCAGCTTGAGGCAGTTCCACGAGCAGTACTTC	TRBV5-1	-	TRBJ2-7	once	13
CASSLQGARSYEQYF	TGTGCCAGCAGCTTGCAGGGGGCGCGATCCTACGAGCAGTACTTC	TRBV5-6	TRBD1	TRBJ2-7	-	15